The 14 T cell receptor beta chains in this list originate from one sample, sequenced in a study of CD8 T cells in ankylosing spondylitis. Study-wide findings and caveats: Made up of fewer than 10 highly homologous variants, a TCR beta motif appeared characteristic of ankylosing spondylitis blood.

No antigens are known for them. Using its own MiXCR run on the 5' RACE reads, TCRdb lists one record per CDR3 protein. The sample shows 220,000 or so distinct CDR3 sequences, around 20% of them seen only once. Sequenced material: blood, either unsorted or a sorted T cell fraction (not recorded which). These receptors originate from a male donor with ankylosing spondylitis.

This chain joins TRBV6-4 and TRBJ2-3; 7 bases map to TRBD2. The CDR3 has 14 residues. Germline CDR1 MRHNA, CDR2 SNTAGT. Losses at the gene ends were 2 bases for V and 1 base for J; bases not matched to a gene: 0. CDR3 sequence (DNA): TGTGCCAGCAGTGACCGGGGGGGCACAGATACGCAGTATTTT. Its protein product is CASSDRGGTDTQYF.

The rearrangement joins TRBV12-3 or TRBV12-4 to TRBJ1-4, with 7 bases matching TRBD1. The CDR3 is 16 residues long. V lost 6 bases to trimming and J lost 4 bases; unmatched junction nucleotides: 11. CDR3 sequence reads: CASSPSRQGGNEKLFF. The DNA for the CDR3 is TGTGCCAGCAGCCCCAGCCGACAGGGTGGTAATGAAAAACTGTTTTTT.

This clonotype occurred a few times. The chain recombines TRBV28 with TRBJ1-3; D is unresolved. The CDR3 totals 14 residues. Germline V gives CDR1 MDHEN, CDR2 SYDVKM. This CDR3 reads CEGIGFNAGNTIYF. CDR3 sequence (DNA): TGTGAGGGTATAGGGTTCAATGCTGGAAACACCATATATTTT.

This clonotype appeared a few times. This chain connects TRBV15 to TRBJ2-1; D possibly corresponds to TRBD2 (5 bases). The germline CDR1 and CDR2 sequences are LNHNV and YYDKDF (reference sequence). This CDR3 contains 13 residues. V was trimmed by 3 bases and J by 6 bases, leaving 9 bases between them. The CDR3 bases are TGTGCCACCAGCAGTGGGGAGCGCAATGAGCAGTTCTTC. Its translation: CATSSGERNEQFF.

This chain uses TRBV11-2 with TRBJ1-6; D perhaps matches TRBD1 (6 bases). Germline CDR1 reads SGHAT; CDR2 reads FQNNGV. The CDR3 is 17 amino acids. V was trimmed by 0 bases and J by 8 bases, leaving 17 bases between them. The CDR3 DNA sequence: TGTGCCAGCAGCTTAGACATCCCGGCAGGGGAGGATTCACCCCTCCACTTT. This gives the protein CASSLDIPAGEDSPLHF.

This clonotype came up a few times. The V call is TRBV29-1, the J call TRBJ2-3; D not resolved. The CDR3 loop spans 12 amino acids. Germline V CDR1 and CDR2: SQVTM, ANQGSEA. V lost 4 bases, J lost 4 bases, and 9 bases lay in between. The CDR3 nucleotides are TGCAGCGTTGTCTCGGGCCCAGATACGCAGTATTTT. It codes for CSVVSGPDTQYF.

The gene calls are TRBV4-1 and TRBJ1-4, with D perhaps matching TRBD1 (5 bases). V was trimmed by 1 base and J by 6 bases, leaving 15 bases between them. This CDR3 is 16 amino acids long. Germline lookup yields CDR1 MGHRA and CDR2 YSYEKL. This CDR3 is CASSQVLGTVDEKLFF. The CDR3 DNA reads TGCGCCAGCAGCCAAGTCCTAGGGACGGTGGATGAAAAACTGTTTTTT.

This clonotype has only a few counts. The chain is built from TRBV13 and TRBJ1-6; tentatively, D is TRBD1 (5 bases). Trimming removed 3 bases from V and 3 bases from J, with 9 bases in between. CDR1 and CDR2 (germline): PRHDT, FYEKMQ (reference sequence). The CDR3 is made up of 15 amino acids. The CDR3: CASSLGVNYNSPLHF. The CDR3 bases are TGTGCCAGCAGCTTGGGGGTAAACTATAATTCACCCCTCCACTTT. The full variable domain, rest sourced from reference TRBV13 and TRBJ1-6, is AAGVIQSPRHLIKEKRETATLKCYPIPRHDTVYWYQQGPGQDPQFLISFYEKMQSDKGSIPDRFSAQQFSDYHSELNMSSLELGDSALYFCASSLGVNYNSPLHFGNGTRLTVT.

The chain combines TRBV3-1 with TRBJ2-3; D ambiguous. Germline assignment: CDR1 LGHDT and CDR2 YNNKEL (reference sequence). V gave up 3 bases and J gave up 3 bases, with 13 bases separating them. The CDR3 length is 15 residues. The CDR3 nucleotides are TGTGCCAGCAGCCATTCCCCCAGCTTAACAGATACGCAGTATTTT. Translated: CASSHSPSLTDTQYF.

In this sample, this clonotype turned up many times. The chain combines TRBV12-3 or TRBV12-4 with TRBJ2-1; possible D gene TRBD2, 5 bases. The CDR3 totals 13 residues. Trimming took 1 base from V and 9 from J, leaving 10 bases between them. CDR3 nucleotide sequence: TGTGCCAGCAGTTTAGTAACGGGAACTGAGCAGTTCTTC. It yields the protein CASSLVTGTEQFF.

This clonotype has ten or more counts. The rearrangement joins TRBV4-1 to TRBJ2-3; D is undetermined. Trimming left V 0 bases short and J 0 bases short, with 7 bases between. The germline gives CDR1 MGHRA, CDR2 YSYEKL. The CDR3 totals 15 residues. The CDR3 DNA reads TGCGCCAGCAGCCAAGATTCAGTTAGCACAGATACGCAGTATTTT. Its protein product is CASSQDSVSTDTQYF.

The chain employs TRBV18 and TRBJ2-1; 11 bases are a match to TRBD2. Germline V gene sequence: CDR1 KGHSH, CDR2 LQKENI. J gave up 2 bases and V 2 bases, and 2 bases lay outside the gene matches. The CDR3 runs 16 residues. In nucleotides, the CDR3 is TGTGCCAGCTCACCAGGGACTAGCGGAGCCTACAATGAGCAGTTCTTC. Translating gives CASSPGTSGAYNEQFF. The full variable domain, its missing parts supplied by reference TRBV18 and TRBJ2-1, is NAGVMQNPRHLVRRRGQEARLRCSPMKGHSHVYWYRQLPEEGLKFMVYLQKENIIDESGMPKERFSAEFPKEGPSILRIQQVVRGDSAAYFCASSPGTSGAYNEQFFGPGTRLTVL.

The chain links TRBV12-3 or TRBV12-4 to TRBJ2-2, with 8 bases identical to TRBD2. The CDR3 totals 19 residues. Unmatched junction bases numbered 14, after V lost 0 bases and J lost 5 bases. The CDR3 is CASSLAYIRSGRETGELFF. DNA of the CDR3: TGTGCCAGCAGTTTAGCTTATATTCGGAGCGGGAGAGAAACCGGGGAGCTGTTTTTT.

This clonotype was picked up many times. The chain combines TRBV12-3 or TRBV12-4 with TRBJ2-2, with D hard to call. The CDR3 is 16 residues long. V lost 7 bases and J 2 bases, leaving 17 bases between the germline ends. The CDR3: CASTPIELLNTGELFF. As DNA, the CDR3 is TGTGCCAGCACCCCTATAGAACTACTAAACACCGGGGAGCTGTTTTTT.